This T cell receptor (beta chain) was sequenced during a study of blood T cells in healthy people across ages. Germline V gene sequence: CDR1 SGDLS, CDR2 YYNGEE. The V gene lost 5 bases and the J gene lost 1 base, with 17 bases spanning the gap. The CDR3 is 16 residues long. Combining a sample-barcoded 5' primer with a J-beta primer mix, a second PCR ran for roughly 7 to 12 cycles. A single record per CDR3 protein comes from TCRdb applying MiXCR to the 5' RACE reads. The profile shows about 1.7 million distinct CDR3 sequences, about 30% of them singletons. The sequenced material came from blood. The chain joins TRBV9 to TRBJ2-3; D ambiguous. This TCR came from a woman in her 30s in good health. The chain's CDR3 is CASSPGSFLGTDTQYF. The CDR3 DNA follows: TGTGCCAGCAGTCCAGGCTCCTTTTTGGGCACAGATACGCAGTATTTT.